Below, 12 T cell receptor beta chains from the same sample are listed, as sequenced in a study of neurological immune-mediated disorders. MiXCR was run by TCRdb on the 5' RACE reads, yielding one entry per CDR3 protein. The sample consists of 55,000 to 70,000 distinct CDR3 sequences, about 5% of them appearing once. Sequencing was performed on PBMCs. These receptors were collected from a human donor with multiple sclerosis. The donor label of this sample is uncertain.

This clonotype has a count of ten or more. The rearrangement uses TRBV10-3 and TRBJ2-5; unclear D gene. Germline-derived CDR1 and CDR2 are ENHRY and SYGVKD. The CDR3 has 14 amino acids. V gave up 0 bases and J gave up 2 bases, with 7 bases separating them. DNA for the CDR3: TGTGCCATCAGTGAGTCTGGCCGGCAAGAGACCCAGTACTTC. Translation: CAISESGRQETQYF.

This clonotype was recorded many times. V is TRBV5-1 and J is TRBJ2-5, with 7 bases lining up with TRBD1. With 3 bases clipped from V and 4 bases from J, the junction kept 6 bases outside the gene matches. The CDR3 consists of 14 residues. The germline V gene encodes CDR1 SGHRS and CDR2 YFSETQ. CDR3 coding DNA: TGCGCCAGCAGCTCCCGGGCAGGGGGAGAGACCCAGTACTTC. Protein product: CASSSRAGGETQYF. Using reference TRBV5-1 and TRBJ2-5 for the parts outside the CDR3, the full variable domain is KAGVTQTPRYLIKTRGQQVTLSCSPISGHRSVSWYQQTPGQGLQFLFEYFSETQRNKGNFPGRFSGRQFSNSRSEMNVSTLELGDSALYLCASSSRAGGETQYFGPGTRLLVL.

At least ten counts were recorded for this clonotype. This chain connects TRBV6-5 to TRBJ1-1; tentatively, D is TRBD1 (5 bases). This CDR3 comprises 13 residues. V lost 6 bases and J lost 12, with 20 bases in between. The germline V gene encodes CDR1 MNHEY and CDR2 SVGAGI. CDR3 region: CASSPRRGEASFF. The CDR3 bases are TGTGCCAGCAGCCCCCGGAGAGGGGAGGCATCTTTCTTT.

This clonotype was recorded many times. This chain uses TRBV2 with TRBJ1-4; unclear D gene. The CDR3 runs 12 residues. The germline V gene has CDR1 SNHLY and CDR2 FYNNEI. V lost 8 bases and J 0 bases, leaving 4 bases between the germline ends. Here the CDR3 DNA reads TGTGCCAGCGTTGCAACTAATGAAAAACTGTTTTTT. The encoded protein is CASVATNEKLFF.

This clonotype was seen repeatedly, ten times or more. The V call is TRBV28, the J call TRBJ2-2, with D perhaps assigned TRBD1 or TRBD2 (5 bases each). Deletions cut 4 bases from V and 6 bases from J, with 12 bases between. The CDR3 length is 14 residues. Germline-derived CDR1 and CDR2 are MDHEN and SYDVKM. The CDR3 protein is CASSSRVGAGELFF. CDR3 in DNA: TGTGCCAGCAGTTCCCGAGTGGGGGCCGGGGAGCTGTTTTTT. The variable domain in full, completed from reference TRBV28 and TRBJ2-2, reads DVKVTQSSRYLVKRTGEKVFLECVQDMDHENMFWYRQDPGLGLRLIYFSYDVKMKEKGDIPEGYSVSREKKERFSLILESASTNQTSMYLCASSSRVGAGELFFGEGSRLTVL.

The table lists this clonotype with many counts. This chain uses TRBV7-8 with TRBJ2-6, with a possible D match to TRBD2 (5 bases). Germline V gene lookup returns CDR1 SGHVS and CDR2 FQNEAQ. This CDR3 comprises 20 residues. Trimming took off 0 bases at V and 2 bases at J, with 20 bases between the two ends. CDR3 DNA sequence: TGTGCCAGCAGCTTAGCGCTTACTGACGGGGTGGGGACTGGGGCCAACGTCCTGACTTTC. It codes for CASSLALTDGVGTGANVLTF.

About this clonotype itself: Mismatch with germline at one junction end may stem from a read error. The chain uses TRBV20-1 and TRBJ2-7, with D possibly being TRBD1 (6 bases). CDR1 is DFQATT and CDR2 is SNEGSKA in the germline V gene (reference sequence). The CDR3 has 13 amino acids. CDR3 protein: CRASSQGNHEQYF. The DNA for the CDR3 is TGCAGAGCTAGTTCCCAGGGGAACCACGAGCAGTACTTC.

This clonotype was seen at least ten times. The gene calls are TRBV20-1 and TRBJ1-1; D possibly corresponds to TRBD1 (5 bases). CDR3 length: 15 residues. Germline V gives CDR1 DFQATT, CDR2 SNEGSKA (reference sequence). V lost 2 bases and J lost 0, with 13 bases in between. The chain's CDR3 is CSARPTGRMNTEAFF. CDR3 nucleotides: TGCAGTGCTAGACCTACAGGAAGGATGAACACTGAAGCTTTCTTT.

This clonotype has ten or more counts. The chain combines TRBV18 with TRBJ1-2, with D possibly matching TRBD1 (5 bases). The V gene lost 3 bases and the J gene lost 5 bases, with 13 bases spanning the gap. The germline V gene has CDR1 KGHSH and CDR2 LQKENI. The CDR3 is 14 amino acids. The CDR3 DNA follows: TGTGCCAGCTCACCGCTCGGGGGAAGGTATGGCTACACCTTC. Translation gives CASSPLGGRYGYTF.

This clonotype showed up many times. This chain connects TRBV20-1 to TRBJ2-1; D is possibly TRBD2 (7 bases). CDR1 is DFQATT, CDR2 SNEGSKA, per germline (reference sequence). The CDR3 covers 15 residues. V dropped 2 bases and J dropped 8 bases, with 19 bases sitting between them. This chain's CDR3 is CSARNLGGVGDEQFF. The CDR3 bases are TGCAGTGCTAGAAATTTAGGGGGGGTTGGCGATGAGCAGTTCTTC.

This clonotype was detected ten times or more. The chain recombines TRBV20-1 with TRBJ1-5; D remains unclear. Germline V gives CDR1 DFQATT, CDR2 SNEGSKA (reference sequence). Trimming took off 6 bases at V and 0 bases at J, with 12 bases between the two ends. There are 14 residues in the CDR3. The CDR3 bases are TGCAGTGCGGGTGACTTATATAGCAATCAGCCCCAGCATTTT. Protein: CSAGDLYSNQPQHF.

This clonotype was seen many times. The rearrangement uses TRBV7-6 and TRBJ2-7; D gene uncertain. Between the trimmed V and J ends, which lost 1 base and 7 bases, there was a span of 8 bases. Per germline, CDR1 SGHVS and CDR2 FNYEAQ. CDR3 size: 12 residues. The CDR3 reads CASSLGVGEQYF. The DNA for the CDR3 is TGTGCCAGCAGCTTAGGGGTAGGAGAGCAGTACTTC.